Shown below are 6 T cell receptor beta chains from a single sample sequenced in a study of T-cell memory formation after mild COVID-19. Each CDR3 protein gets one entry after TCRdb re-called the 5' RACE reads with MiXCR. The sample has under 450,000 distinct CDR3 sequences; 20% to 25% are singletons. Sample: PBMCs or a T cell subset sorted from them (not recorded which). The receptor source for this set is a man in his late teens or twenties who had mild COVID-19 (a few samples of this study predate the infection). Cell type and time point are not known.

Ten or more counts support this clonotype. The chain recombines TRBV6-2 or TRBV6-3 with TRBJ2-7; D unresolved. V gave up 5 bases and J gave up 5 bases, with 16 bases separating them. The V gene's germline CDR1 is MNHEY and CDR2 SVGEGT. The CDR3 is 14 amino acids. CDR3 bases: TGTGCCAGCAGTCACCATGCTAGTTCTGACGAGCAGTACGTC. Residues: CASSHHASSDEQYV.

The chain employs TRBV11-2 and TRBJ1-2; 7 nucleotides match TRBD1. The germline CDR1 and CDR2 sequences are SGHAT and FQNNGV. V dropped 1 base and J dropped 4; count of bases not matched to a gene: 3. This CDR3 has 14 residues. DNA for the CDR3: TGTGCCAGCAGCTTAGTGGGACAGTTCTATGGCTACACCTTC. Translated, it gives CASSLVGQFYGYTF.

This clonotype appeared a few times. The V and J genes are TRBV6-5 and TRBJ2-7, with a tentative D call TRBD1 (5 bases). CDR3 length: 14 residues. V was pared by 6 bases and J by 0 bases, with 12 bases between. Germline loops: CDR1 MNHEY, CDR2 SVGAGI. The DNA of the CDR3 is TGTGCCAGCAGGCACAGGACAAACTCCTACGAGCAGTACTTC. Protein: CASRHRTNSYEQYF.

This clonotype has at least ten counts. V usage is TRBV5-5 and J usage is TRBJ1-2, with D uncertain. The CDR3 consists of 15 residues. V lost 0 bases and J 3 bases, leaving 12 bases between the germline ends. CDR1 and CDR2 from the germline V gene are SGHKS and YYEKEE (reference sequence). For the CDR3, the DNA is TGTGCCAGCAGCTTGGAGGTGACTTACTACTATGGCTACACCTTC. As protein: CASSLEVTYYYGYTF.

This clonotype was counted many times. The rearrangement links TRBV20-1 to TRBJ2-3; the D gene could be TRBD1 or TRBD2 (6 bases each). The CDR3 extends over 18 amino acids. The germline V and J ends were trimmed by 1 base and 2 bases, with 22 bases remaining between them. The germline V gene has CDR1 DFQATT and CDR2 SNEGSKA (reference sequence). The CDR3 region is CSARGRRTTRGTTDTQYF. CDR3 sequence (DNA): TGCAGTGCTAGAGGCAGGCGAACGACTAGGGGGACCACAGATACGCAGTATTTT.

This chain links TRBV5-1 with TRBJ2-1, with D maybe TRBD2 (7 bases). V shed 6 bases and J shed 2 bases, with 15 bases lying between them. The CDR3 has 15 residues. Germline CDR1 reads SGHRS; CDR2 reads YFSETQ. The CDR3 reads CASIFGGAPYNEQFF. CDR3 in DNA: TGCGCCAGCATCTTTGGGGGGGCCCCCTACAATGAGCAGTTCTTC. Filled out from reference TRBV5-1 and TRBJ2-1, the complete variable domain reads KAGVTQTPRYLIKTRGQQVTLSCSPISGHRSVSWYQQTPGQGLQFLFEYFSETQRNKGNFPGRFSGRQFSNSRSEMNVSTLELGDSALYLCASIFGGAPYNEQFFGPGTRLTVL.